Presented here are 32 T cell receptor beta chains from one specimen sequenced in a study of early T cells in non-severe SARS-CoV-2 infection. From the 5' RACE reads, TCRdb called clonotypes with MiXCR, one entry per CDR3 protein. Of roughly 70,000 distinct CDR3 sequences detected, 20% appear once; the ten largest clones hold more than 15%. Source: whole blood, taken at baseline. These receptors were collected from an adult who was a healthcare worker with PCR-confirmed SARS-CoV-2 infection or an uninfected control (not recorded which).

The chain combines TRBV7-6 with TRBJ1-1, with D possibly being TRBD1 (5 bases). The CDR3 runs 14 residues. Germline V gives CDR1 SGHVS, CDR2 FNYEAQ. Trimming left V 5 bases short and J 0 bases short, with 10 bases between. CDR3 in DNA: TGTGCCAGCAGCGCCAGGGCCATGAACACTGAAGCTTTCTTT. Translating it yields CASSARAMNTEAFF.

This clonotype was counted only a few times. The V gene is TRBV4-1, the J gene TRBJ1-1; D not certain. Trimming took off 6 bases at V and 7 bases at J, with 18 bases between the two ends. This CDR3 has 14 amino acids. Germline-derived CDR1 and CDR2 are MGHRA and YSYEKL. CDR3 loop: CASRTERDFGEAFF. The CDR3 DNA reads TGCGCCAGCAGAACGGAAAGGGATTTTGGTGAAGCTTTCTTT.

The chain employs TRBV10-1 and TRBJ1-2; D not resolved. Between the trimmed V and J ends, which lost 0 bases and 5 bases, there was a span of 7 bases. The CDR3 totals 13 residues. The germline V gene encodes CDR1 WNHNN and CDR2 SYGVQD (reference sequence). CDR3 sequence: CASSESTSYGYTF. The CDR3 DNA sequence: TGCGCCAGCAGTGAGTCGACATCGTATGGCTACACCTTC.

The chain is built from TRBV11-2 and TRBJ2-7; possible D gene TRBD2, 6 bases. The CDR3 has 13 residues. The V end was cut by 5 bases, the J end by 7 bases, with 15 bases between. Germline assignment: CDR1 SGHAT and CDR2 FQNNGV. The CDR3 here is CASSTGGGDEQYF. Written as DNA, the CDR3 is TGTGCCAGCAGCACCGGCGGCGGGGATGAGCAGTACTTC.

This clonotype has just a few counts. V usage is TRBV2 and J usage is TRBJ2-7, with 7 bases matching TRBD1. The J segment lost 3 bases and the V segment lost 7 bases, leaving 9 bases of the junction unmatched. Per germline, CDR1 SNHLY and CDR2 FYNNEI. The CDR3 is made up of 14 amino acids. The CDR3 bases are TGTGCCAGCAAATCCGAGGACAGGTACTACGAGCAGTACTTC. This translates into CASKSEDRYYEQYF.

This clonotype turned up a few times. This chain links TRBV20-1 with TRBJ1-6; 7 positions match TRBD1. In germline, CDR1 is DFQATT, CDR2 SNEGSKA (reference sequence). This CDR3 comprises 16 residues. With 0 bases clipped from V and 4 bases from J, the junction kept 6 bases outside the gene matches. The CDR3 coding sequence is TGCAGTGCTAGAGATCTCTGGACAGGTTATAATTCACCCCTCCACTTT. Translation gives CSARDLWTGYNSPLHF.

This sequence joins TRBV2 and TRBJ2-7; unclear D gene. V was clipped by 2 bases and J by 4 bases, with 9 bases between them. CDR3 length: 13 amino acids. The V gene's germline CDR1 is SNHLY and CDR2 FYNNEI. The CDR3 DNA follows: TGTGCCAGCAGTGAATTCCACGGTTACGAGCAGTACTTC. It is translated as CASSEFHGYEQYF. Filled out from reference TRBV2 and TRBJ2-7, the complete variable domain reads EPEVTQTPSHQVTQMGQEVILRCVPISNHLYFYWYRQILGQKVEFLVSFYNNEISEKSEIFDDQFSVERPDGSNFTLKIRSTKLEDSAMYFCASSEFHGYEQYFGPGTRLTVT.

This clonotype turned up a few times. V gene TRBV5-1 combines with J gene TRBJ1-1; no definite D call. This CDR3 region has 13 residues. V dropped 2 bases and J dropped 3 bases, with 8 bases sitting between them. Germline assignment: CDR1 SGHRS and CDR2 YFSETQ. CDR3 DNA: TGCGCCAGCAGCTTTCGTCCGGACACTGAAGCTTTCTTT. This sequence encodes CASSFRPDTEAFF.

This clonotype was counted only a few times. This chain connects TRBV11-2 to TRBJ2-1; TRBD2 matches at 7 bases. The CDR3 consists of 17 residues. Germline CDR1 SGHAT, CDR2 FQNNGV. Trimming removed 3 bases from V and 0 bases from J; junction bases left unmatched: 8. CDR3 residues: CASSFGEGQGSYNEQFF. The CDR3 DNA follows: TGTGCCAGCAGCTTTGGGGAGGGGCAGGGCTCCTACAATGAGCAGTTCTTC.

This clonotype was seen more than once but under ten times. The V gene is TRBV5-1, the J gene TRBJ1-4, with D maybe TRBD1 (6 bases). Germline CDR1 and CDR2: SGHRS and YFSETQ. The length of the CDR3 is 15 residues. Deletions cut 0 bases from V and 8 bases from J, with 14 bases between. The DNA of the CDR3 is TGCGCCAGCAGCTTGGACAGGGATTTCGAAGAAAAACTGTTTTTT. Amino acid sequence: CASSLDRDFEEKLFF.

In its sample, this clonotype was seen many times. This rearrangement joins TRBV4-1 to TRBJ1-4, with unresolved D. CDR1 and CDR2 (germline): MGHRA, YSYEKL. This CDR3 region has 15 residues. Trimming left V 1 base short and J 3 bases short, with 9 bases between. The CDR3 nucleotides read TGCGCCAGCAGCCAAGTAGGTGGTTCTAATGAAAAACTGTTTTTT. Its translation is CASSQVGGSNEKLFF.

The table lists this clonotype with a few counts. The chain uses TRBV2 and TRBJ2-3; 7 bases fit TRBD2. J lost 0 bases, V lost 3 bases, and 9 bases had no gene match. The CDR3 has 17 amino acids. Germline V CDR1 and CDR2: SNHLY, FYNNEI. The CDR3 DNA follows: TGTGCCAGCAGTGAGGGTCGGGGGGTAACTAGCACAGATACGCAGTATTTT. Encoded protein: CASSEGRGVTSTDTQYF.

This clonotype was seen more than once but under ten times. This rearrangement joins TRBV3-1 to TRBJ2-7, with D uncertain. Germline assignment: CDR1 LGHDT and CDR2 YNNKEL (reference sequence). Trimming cost V 0 bases and J 5 bases, with 8 bases left between them. The CDR3 is 13 residues long. The CDR3 DNA sequence: TGTGCCAGCAGCCAAGATCTTGAGGACGAGCAGTACTTC. Translation gives CASSQDLEDEQYF.

The genes are TRBV11-2 and TRBJ2-3; D is unclear. The CDR3 is 13 amino acids. Trimming cost V 7 bases and J 2 bases, with 10 bases left between them. The germline V gene encodes CDR1 SGHAT and CDR2 FQNNGV. Here the CDR3 DNA reads TGTGCCAGCACCCTATCTCCCACAGATACGCAGTATTTT. This gives the protein CASTLSPTDTQYF.

This clonotype was observed a handful of times. The chain is built from TRBV19 and TRBJ2-6; D unresolved. The CDR3 is made up of 15 amino acids. Germline V gene lookup returns CDR1 LNHDA and CDR2 SQIVND (reference sequence). V shed 1 base and J shed 2 bases, with 6 bases lying between them. CDR3 DNA sequence: TGTGCCAGTAGTATAGGGGTACCTGGGGCCAACGTCCTGACTTTC. This sequence encodes CASSIGVPGANVLTF.

This clonotype has only a few counts. The chain uses TRBV12-3 or TRBV12-4 and TRBJ2-2; D is unresolved. This CDR3 has 14 residues. V gave up 3 bases and J gave up 4 bases, with 9 bases separating them. The CDR3 protein is CASSFQGPTGELFF. CDR3 sequence (DNA): TGTGCCAGCAGTTTTCAAGGCCCCACCGGGGAGCTGTTTTTT.

DNA of the CDR3: TGCAGTGCTAGTGAAGGTTTAAATTGGCAGTACTTC. Amino acid sequence: CSASEGLNWQYF. This chain links TRBV20-1 with TRBJ2-7, with D uncertain. This CDR3 is built from 12 residues. Per the germline V gene, CDR1 is DFQATT and CDR2 is SNEGSKA (reference sequence). V lost 3 bases, J lost 9 bases, and 15 bases lay in between.

This clonotype was seen at least ten times. This chain uses TRBV20-1 with TRBJ1-4; D remains ambiguous. Germline V gene lookup returns CDR1 DFQATT and CDR2 SNEGSKA (reference sequence). The ends were cut back, 3 bases at V and 7 bases at J, with 6 bases in the middle. There are 11 residues in the CDR3. For the CDR3, the DNA is TGCAGTGCTAGTATAACTGAAAAACTGTTTTTT. Translated: CSASITEKLFF.

The chain recombines TRBV12-3 or TRBV12-4 with TRBJ2-2, with D unclear. The ends were cut back, 6 bases at V and 7 bases at J, with 18 bases in the middle. The CDR3 sequence is 15 residues long. The CDR3 DNA reads TGTGCCAGCAGCTTATCTACACCGGATAGCGGGGAGCTGTTTTTT. The encoded protein is CASSLSTPDSGELFF.

About this clonotype: A much bigger clone sits one base away, suggesting this may be a read error. The gene calls are TRBV16 and TRBJ1-5; D is undetermined. Looked up from germline, CDR1 is KGHSY and CDR2 is FQNENV. CDR3 length equals 13 residues. This CDR3 is CVSSQDMYQPQHF. In DNA, the CDR3 is TGTGTCAGCAGCCAAGACATGTATCAGCCCCAGCATTTT.

A few counts support this clonotype. This chain connects TRBV7-9 to TRBJ2-1, with a weak D call TRBD2 (5 bases). V lost 6 bases and J lost 7, with 19 bases in between. The germline V gene has CDR1 SEHNR and CDR2 FQNEAQ (reference sequence). The CDR3 runs 15 residues. The CDR3 region is CASSTNSAGQNEQFF. In DNA, the CDR3 is TGTGCCAGCAGTACAAATAGCGCGGGCCAAAATGAGCAGTTCTTC. The full variable domain, with the rest looked up from reference TRBV7-9 and TRBJ2-1, is DTGVSQNPRHKITKRGQNVTFRCDPISEHNRLYWYRQTLGQGPEFLTYFQNEAQLEKSRLLSDRFSAERPKGSFSTLEIQRTEQGDSAMYLCASSTNSAGQNEQFFGPGTRLTVL.

This clonotype has a handful of counts. This sequence joins TRBV5-1 and TRBJ1-4; no definite D call. V lost 2 bases, J lost 8 bases, and 13 bases lay in between. Germline-derived CDR1 and CDR2 are SGHRS and YFSETQ. The CDR3 covers 14 residues. CDR3 bases: TGCGCCAGCAGCTTAGGGCTATCGGAAGAAAAACTGTTTTTT. It codes for CASSLGLSEEKLFF.

The chain recombines TRBV11-2 with TRBJ1-2; D not resolved. Germline loops: CDR1 SGHAT, CDR2 FQNNGV. Trimming left V 6 bases short and J 6 bases short, with 5 bases between. This CDR3 is built from 10 residues. CDR3 in amino acids: CASSWDGYTF. CDR3 bases: TGTGCCAGCAGTTGGGATGGCTACACCTTC.

The rearrangement uses TRBV29-1 and TRBJ1-1; D might be TRBD1 (6 bases). CDR1 is SQVTM and CDR2 is ANQGSEA in the germline V gene. This CDR3 has 13 amino acids. V was clipped by 7 bases and J by 5 bases, with 17 bases between them. Here the CDR3 reads CSALIGGQTEAFF. CDR3 nucleotides: TGCAGCGCCTTGATAGGGGGGCAAACTGAAGCTTTCTTT.

J is TRBJ2-1 and V is TRBV4-1, with 13 bases aligning to TRBD2. Germline V gives CDR1 MGHRA, CDR2 YSYEKL. The CDR3 extends over 17 amino acids. V trimming: 3 bases; J trimming: 3 bases; junction bases outside the gene matches: 5. The CDR3 nucleotides read TGCGCCAGCAGCCAGACGGGACTAGCGGGGAACTACAATGAGCAGTTCTTC. Protein: CASSQTGLAGNYNEQFF.

This clonotype was counted a few times. The chain has TRBV3-1 and TRBJ2-1; 8 bases line up with TRBD1. V lost 6 bases, J lost 8 bases, and 6 bases stayed unmatched. The CDR3 consists of 13 residues. In germline, CDR1 is LGHDT, CDR2 YNNKEL (reference sequence). The CDR3 nucleotides read TGTGCCAGCAGGTCGTCAGGGGGCTATGAGCAGTTCTTC. This codes for CASRSSGGYEQFF.

The rearrangement uses TRBV10-3 and TRBJ2-3, with TRBD2 matching over 11 bases. V shed 4 bases and J 5 bases; nucleotides not matched to a gene: 8. The CDR3 contains 16 residues. Germline CDR1 reads ENHRY; CDR2 reads SYGVKD. The CDR3 sequence: CAISGLAGLQGDTQYF. The CDR3 DNA reads TGTGCCATCAGTGGACTAGCGGGGCTCCAGGGAGATACGCAGTATTTT.

The chain joins TRBV6-6 to TRBJ1-4; D remains ambiguous. Germline V gene lookup returns CDR1 MNHNY and CDR2 SVGAGI (reference sequence). Trimming took 2 bases from V and 0 from J, leaving 19 bases between them. The CDR3 is 19 amino acids. The CDR3 reads CASSYRGLYLGATNEKLFF. For the CDR3, the DNA is TGTGCCAGCAGTTACCGAGGGCTGTACTTGGGCGCAACTAATGAAAAACTGTTTTTT.

This clonotype was seen only a few times. CDR3 sequence (DNA): TGTGCCAGCAGTGCCTTGACTAGCGGGGTAATTGATGAGCAGTTCTTC. Translating it yields CASSALTSGVIDEQFF. V usage is TRBV25-1 and J usage is TRBJ2-1, with 11 bases lining up with TRBD2. V gave up 4 bases and J gave up 8 bases; unmatched junction bases: 10. Per the germline V gene, CDR1 is MGHDK and CDR2 is SYGVNS. The CDR3 consists of 16 residues. Complete variable domain (other parts from reference TRBV25-1 and TRBJ2-1): EADIYQTPRYLVIGTGKKITLECSQTMGHDKMYWYQQDPGMELHLIHYSYGVNSTEKGDLSSESTVSRIRTEHFPLTLESARPSHTSQYLCASSALTSGVIDEQFFGPGTRLTVL.

V gene TRBV29-1 combines with J gene TRBJ2-3, with a tentative D call TRBD2 (6 bases). V dropped 5 bases and J dropped 1 base, with 7 bases sitting between them. The CDR3 runs 12 residues. CDR1 and CDR2 from the germline V gene are SQVTM and ANQGSEA. The CDR3 DNA is TGCAGCGTTACGGGGGGCACAGATACGCAGTATTTT. This translates into CSVTGGTDTQYF.

This clonotype has more than one count but fewer than ten. This chain connects TRBV12-3 or TRBV12-4 to TRBJ2-3, with 7 bases that match TRBD1. Germline trimming cut 8 bases from V and 5 bases from J; bases unmatched to any gene: 10. This CDR3 has 14 amino acids. Here the CDR3 reads CASALGGLVDTQYF. CDR3 DNA: TGTGCCAGCGCCTTAGGGGGCCTCGTAGATACGCAGTATTTT.

Within the sample, this clonotype is medium-sized. This chain links TRBV4-1 with TRBJ2-1; D is unresolved. Between the trimmed V and J ends, which lost 0 bases and 0 bases, there was a span of 6 bases. Germline loops: CDR1 MGHRA, CDR2 YSYEKL. The CDR3 consists of 15 residues. CDR3 sequence reads: CASSQDPGSYNEQFF. Here the CDR3 DNA reads TGCGCCAGCAGCCAAGACCCGGGCTCCTACAATGAGCAGTTCTTC.